The 11 T cell receptor beta chains below were found in one sample sequenced in a study of a mutant IDH1 vaccine in newly diagnosed glioma. Time point denoted: week 23, last vaccination. Doses comprised 300 ug of mutant IDH1 20-mer peptide each, plus topical imiquimod. Profiling relied on immunoSEQ multiplex PCR, and the TCRdb table lists in-frame clones only, not all of them. The sample yields approximately 50,000 clones, 85% to 90% seen once. Their recognized antigens are unknown. The sample consisted of PBMCs, taken from a glioma patient whose treatment included an IDH1 peptide vaccine. The origin of the receptors is a man aged 35-49 years with glioma.

The chain employs TRBV19 and TRBJ2-3; 9 nucleotides match TRBD1. V lost 4 bases, J lost 4 bases, and 6 bases stayed unmatched. The CDR3 spans 15 residues. Per the germline V gene, CDR1 is LNHDA and CDR2 is SQIVND (reference sequence). CDR3 in amino acids: CASSTRQGVSDTQYF. CDR3 sequence (DNA): TGTGCCAGTAGTACCCGACAGGGGGTCTCAGATACGCAGTATTTT.

This clone was counted only a few times. The gene calls are TRBV11-2 and TRBJ1-1; D not resolved. The CDR3 spans 13 residues. The germline gives CDR1 SGHAT, CDR2 FQNNGV. V shed 4 bases and J shed 8 bases, with 14 bases lying between them. The CDR3 DNA sequence: TGTGCCAGCAGCTACATGCTCATGGCCGAAGCTTTCTTT. Its protein is CASSYMLMAEAFF.

The chain links TRBV29-1 to TRBJ1-5, with 7 bases fitting TRBD1. Germline V gives CDR1 SQVTM, CDR2 ANQGSEA. V shed 6 bases, J shed 8 bases, and the junction held 10 bases outside the gene matches. The CDR3 contains 13 residues. The CDR3, as DNA: TGCAGCGTCTCGGGACAGAGTTTTGAGCCCCAGCATTTT. Protein product: CSVSGQSFEPQHF.

This chain uses TRBV27 with TRBJ1-1, with D possibly TRBD1 on 5 matching bases. Trimming removed 6 bases from V and 0 bases from J, with 11 bases in between. The CDR3 is 14 amino acids. The germline V gene has CDR1 MNHEY and CDR2 SMNVEV (reference sequence). The CDR3: CASRLLGLNTEAFF. CDR3 DNA sequence: TGTGCCAGCAGGCTCTTGGGGCTGAACACTGAAGCTTTCTTT.

In nucleotides, the CDR3 is TGCGCCAGCAGCCTTTACAGCGGGAGGAACGAGCAGTACTTC. This gives the protein CASSLYSGRNEQYF. The V and J genes are TRBV5-1 and TRBJ2-7, with 9 nucleotides matching TRBD2. Unmatched junction bases numbered 7, after V lost 4 bases and J lost 5 bases. Looked up from germline, CDR1 is SGHRS and CDR2 is YFSETQ. There are 14 residues in the CDR3.

This chain joins TRBV5-4 and TRBJ1-4; D remains ambiguous. Looked up from germline, CDR1 is SGHNT and CDR2 is YYREEE (reference sequence). V was pared by 3 bases and J by 5 bases, with 11 bases between. CDR3 length: 14 amino acids. CDR3 region: CASSSQDFNEKLFF. CDR3 nucleotide sequence: TGTGCCAGCAGCTCCCAGGACTTCAATGAAAAACTGTTTTTT.

The chain combines TRBV5-1 with TRBJ1-2; D is uncertain. V lost 0 bases to trimming and J lost 4 bases, with 4 bases between them. Looked up from germline, CDR1 is SGHRS and CDR2 is YFSETQ. The CDR3 is 12 amino acids. CDR3 in amino acids: CASSLDVYGYTF. For the CDR3, the DNA is TGCGCCAGCAGCTTGGACGTCTATGGCTACACCTTC.

J is TRBJ2-3 and V is TRBV25-1; D unresolved. The CDR3 consists of 12 residues. Between the trimmed V and J ends, which lost 5 bases and 0 bases, there was a span of 3 bases. CDR1 and CDR2 from the germline V gene are MGHDK and SYGVNS. The CDR3 sequence is CASSPSTDTQYF. The CDR3 coding sequence is TGTGCCAGCAGTCCTAGCACAGATACGCAGTATTTT.

The J gene is TRBJ2-7, the V gene TRBV28; D may be TRBD2 (6 bases). The CDR3 runs to 16 residues. Germline V lookup: CDR1 MDHEN, CDR2 SYDVKM. V was pared by 0 bases and J by 3 bases, with 15 bases between. CDR3 region: CASSLWGRTTYYEQYF. CDR3 DNA sequence: TGTGCCAGCAGTTTATGGGGGAGGACTACGTACTACGAGCAGTACTTC.

The chain combines TRBV5-1 with TRBJ1-5, with 8 bases lining up with TRBD1. The CDR3 is made up of 14 amino acids. Trimming removed 6 bases from V and 3 bases from J; junction bases left unmatched: 5. The germline CDR1 and CDR2 sequences are SGHRS and YFSETQ. CDR3 coding DNA: TGCGCCAGCACCCCGACAGGGGACAATCAGCCCCAGCATTTT. Encoded protein: CASTPTGDNQPQHF.

The chain employs TRBV5-5 and TRBJ1-4; TRBD1 matches at 9 bases. Trimming at V came to 1 base and at J to 5 bases, leaving 9 bases not matched to a gene. This CDR3 is built from 17 residues. The V gene's germline CDR1 is SGHKS and CDR2 YYEKEE (reference sequence). The CDR3 loop reads CASSLSGRTGANEKLFF. Here the CDR3 DNA reads TGTGCCAGCAGCTTGTCAGGCCGGACAGGGGCAAATGAAAAACTGTTTTTT.